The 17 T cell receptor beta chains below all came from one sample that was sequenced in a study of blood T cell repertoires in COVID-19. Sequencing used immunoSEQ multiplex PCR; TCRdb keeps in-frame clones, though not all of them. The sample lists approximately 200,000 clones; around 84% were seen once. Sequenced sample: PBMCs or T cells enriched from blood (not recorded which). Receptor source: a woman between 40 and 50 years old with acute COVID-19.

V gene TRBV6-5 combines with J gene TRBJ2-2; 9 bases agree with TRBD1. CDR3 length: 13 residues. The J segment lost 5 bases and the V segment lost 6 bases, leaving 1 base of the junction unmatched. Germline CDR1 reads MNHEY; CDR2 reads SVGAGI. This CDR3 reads CASRGTGTGELFF. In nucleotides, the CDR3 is TGTGCCAGCAGGGGGACAGGGACCGGGGAGCTGTTTTTT.

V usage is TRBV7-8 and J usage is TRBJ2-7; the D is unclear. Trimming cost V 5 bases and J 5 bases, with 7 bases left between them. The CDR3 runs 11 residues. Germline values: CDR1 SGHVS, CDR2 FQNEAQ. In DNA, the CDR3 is TGTGCCAGCAGCCCCGCGGACGAGCAGTACTTC. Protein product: CASSPADEQYF.

The CDR3 spells CASSLGGGGYEQYF. The CDR3 nucleotides are TGTGCCAGCAGCTTAGGAGGGGGCGGATACGAGCAGTACTTC. The chain recombines TRBV11-2 with TRBJ2-7; 7 bases align to TRBD1. Germline V CDR1 and CDR2: SGHAT, FQNNGV. J gave up 4 bases and V 1 base, and 4 bases lay outside the gene matches. The CDR3 length is 14 residues.

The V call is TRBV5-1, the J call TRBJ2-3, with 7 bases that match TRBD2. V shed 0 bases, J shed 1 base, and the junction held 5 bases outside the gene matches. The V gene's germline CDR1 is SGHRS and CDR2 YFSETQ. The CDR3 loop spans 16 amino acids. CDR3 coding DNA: TGCGCCAGCAGCTTGGGGGGCGGGAGTGGCACAGATACGCAGTATTTT. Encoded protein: CASSLGGGSGTDTQYF.

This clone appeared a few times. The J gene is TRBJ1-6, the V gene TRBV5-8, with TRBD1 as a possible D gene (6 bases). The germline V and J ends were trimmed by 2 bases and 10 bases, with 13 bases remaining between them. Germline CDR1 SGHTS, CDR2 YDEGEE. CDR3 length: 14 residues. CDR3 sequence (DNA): TGTGCCAGCAGCTTACAGGGAGAGGGCTCACCCCTCCACTTT. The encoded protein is CASSLQGEGSPLHF.

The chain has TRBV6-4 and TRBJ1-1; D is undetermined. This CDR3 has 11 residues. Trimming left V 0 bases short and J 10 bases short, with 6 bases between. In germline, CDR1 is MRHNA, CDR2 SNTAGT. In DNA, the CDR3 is TGTGCCAGCAGTGACTCCTTTCGAGCTTTCTTT. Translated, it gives CASSDSFRAFF.

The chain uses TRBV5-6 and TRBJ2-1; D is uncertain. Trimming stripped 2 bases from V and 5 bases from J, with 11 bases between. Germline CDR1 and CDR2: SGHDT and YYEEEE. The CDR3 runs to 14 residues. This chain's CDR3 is CASSFGLFNNEQFF. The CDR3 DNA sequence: TGTGCCAGCAGCTTTGGGCTATTCAACAATGAGCAGTTCTTC. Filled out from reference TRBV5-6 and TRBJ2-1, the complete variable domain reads DAGVTQSPTHLIKTRGQQVTLRCSPKSGHDTVSWYQQALGQGPQFIFQYYEEEERQRGNFPDRFSGHQFPNYSSELNVNALLLGDSALYLCASSFGLFNNEQFFGPGTRLTVL.

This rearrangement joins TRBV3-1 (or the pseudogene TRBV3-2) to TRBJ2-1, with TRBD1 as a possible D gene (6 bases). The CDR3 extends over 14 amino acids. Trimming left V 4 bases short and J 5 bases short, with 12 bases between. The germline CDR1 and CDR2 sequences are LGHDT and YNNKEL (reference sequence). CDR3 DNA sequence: TGTGCCAGCAGCCGCGAGCCAGGGGACAATGAGCAGTTCTTC. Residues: CASSREPGDNEQFF.

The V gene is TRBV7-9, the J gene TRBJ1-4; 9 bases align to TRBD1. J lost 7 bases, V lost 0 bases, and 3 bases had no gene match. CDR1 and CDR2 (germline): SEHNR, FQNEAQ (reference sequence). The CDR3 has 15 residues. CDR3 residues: CASSLAGQGGEKLFF. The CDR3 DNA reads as TGTGCCAGCAGCTTAGCGGGACAGGGCGGTGAAAAACTGTTTTTT.

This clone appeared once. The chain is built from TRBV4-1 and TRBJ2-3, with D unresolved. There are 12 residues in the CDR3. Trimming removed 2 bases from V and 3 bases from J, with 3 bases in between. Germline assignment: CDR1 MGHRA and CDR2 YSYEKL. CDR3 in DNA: TGCGCCAGCAGCCAATTAACAGATACGCAGTATTTT. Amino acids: CASSQLTDTQYF.

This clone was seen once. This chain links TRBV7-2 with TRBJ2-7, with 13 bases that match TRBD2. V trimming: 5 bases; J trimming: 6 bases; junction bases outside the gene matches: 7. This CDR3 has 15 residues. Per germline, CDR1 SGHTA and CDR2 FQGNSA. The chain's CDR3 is CASSVYGTSGTEQYF. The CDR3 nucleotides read TGTGCCAGCAGCGTCTACGGGACTAGCGGGACCGAGCAGTACTTC.

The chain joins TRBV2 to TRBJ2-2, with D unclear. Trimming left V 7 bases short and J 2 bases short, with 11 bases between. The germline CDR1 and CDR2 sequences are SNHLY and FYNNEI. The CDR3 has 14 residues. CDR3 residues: CASTQQTNTGELFF. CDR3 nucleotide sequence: TGTGCCAGCACACAGCAGACAAACACCGGGGAGCTGTTTTTT.

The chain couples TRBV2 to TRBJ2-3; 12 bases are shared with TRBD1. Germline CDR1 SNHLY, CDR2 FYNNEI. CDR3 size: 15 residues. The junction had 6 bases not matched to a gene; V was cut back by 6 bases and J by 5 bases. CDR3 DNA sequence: TGTGCCAGCAGACTAGGGACAGGGGGCATAGATACGCAGTATTTT. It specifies CASRLGTGGIDTQYF.

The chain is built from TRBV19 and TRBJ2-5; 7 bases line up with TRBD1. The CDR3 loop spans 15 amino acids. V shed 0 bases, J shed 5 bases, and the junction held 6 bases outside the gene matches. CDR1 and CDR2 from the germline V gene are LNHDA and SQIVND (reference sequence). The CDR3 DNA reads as TGTGCCAGTAGTATAGAAACACAGGGGTGGGAGACCCAGTACTTC. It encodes CASSIETQGWETQYF.

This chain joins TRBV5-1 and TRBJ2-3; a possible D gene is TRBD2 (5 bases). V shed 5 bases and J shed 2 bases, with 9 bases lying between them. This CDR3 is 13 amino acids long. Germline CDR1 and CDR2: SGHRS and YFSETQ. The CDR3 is CASSRRDTDTQYF. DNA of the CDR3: TGCGCCAGCAGTCGCCGGGACACAGATACGCAGTATTTT. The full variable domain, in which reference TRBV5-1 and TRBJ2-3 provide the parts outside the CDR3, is KAGVTQTPRYLIKTRGQQVTLSCSPISGHRSVSWYQQTPGQGLQFLFEYFSETQRNKGNFPGRFSGRQFSNSRSEMNVSTLELGDSALYLCASSRRDTDTQYFGPGTRLTVL.

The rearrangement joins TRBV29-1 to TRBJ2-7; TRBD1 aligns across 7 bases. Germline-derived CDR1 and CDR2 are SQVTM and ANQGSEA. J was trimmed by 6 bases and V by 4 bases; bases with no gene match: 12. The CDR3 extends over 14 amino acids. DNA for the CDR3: TGCAGCGTTGGGGCCCCCGGGACAGAGGTCGAGCAGTACTTC. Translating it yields CSVGAPGTEVEQYF.

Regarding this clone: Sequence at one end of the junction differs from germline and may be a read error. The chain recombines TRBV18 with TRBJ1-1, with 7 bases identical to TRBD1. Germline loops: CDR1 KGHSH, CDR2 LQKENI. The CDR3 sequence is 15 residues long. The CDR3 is CASSPPGQINTEAFF. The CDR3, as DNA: TGTGCCAGCTCCCCACCGGGACAGATAAACACTGAAGCTTTCTTT.